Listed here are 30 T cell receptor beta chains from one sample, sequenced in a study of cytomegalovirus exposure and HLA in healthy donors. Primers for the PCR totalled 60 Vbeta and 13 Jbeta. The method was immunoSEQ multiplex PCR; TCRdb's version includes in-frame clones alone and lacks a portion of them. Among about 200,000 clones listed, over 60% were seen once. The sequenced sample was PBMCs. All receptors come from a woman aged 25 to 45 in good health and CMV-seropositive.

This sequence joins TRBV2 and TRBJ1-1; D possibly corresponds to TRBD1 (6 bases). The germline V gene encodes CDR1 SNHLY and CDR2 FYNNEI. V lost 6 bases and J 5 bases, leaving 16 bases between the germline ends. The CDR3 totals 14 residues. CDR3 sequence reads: CASSGQGRGTEAFF. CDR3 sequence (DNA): TGTGCCAGCAGCGGGCAGGGGCGCGGGACTGAAGCTTTCTTT.

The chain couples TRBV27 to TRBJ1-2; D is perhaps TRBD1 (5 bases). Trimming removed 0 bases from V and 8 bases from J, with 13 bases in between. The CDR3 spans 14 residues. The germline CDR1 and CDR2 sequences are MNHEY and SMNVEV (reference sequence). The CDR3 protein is CASSLSRQGGGYTF. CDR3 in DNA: TGTGCCAGCAGTTTATCGAGGCAGGGTGGGGGCTACACCTTC.

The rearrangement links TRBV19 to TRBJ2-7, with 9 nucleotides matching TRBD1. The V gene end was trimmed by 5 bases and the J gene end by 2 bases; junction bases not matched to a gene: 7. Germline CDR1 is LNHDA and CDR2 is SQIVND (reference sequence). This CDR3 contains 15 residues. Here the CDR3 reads CASSVSGTGTYEQYF. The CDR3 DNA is TGTGCCAGTAGTGTTTCCGGGACAGGGACCTACGAGCAGTACTTC.

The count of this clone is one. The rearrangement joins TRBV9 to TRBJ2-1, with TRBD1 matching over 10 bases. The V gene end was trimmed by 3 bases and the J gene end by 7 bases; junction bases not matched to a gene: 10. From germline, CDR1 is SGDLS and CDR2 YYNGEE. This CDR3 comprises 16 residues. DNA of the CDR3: TGTGCCAGCAGCGGTGGGACAGGGGAACGGGGGAATGAGCAGTTCTTC. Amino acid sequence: CASSGGTGERGNEQFF.

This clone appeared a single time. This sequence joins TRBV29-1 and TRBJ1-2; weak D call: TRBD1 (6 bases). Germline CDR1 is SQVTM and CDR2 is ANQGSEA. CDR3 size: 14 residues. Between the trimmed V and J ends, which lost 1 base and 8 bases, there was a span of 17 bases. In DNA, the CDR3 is TGCAGCGTTGAAGGGCCCATCAGGGGTCGGGGCTACACCTTC. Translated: CSVEGPIRGRGYTF.

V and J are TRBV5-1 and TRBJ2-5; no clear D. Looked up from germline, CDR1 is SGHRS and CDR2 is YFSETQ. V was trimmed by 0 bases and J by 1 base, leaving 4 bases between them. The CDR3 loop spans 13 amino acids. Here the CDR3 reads CASSLVAQETQYF. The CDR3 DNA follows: TGCGCCAGCAGCTTGGTGGCCCAAGAGACCCAGTACTTC.

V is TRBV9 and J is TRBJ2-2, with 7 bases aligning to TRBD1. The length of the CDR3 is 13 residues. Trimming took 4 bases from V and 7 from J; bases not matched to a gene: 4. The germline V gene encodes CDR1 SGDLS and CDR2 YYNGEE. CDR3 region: CASSLQGIGELFF. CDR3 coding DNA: TGTGCCAGCAGCCTACAGGGGATCGGGGAGCTGTTTTTT.

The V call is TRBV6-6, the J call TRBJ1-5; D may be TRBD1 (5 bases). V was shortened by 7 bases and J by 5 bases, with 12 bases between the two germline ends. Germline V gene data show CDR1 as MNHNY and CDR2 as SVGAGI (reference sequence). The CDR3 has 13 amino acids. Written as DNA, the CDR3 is TGTGCCAGCAAGACAGTTGAGTATCAGCCCCAGCATTTT. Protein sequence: CASKTVEYQPQHF.

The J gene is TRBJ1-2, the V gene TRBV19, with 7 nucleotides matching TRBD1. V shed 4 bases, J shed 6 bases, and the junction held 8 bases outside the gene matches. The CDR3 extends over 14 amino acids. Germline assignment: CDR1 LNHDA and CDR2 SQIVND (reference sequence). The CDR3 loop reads CASSKQQGTDGYTF. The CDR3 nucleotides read TGTGCCAGTAGTAAACAACAGGGGACGGATGGCTACACCTTC.

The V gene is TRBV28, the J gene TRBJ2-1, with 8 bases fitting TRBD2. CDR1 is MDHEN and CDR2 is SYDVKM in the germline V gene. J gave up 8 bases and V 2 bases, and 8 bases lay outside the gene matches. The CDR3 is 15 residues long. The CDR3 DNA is TGTGCCAGCAGTTTAGATGGAGCGGGAGAAGATGAGCAGTTCTTC. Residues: CASSLDGAGEDEQFF.

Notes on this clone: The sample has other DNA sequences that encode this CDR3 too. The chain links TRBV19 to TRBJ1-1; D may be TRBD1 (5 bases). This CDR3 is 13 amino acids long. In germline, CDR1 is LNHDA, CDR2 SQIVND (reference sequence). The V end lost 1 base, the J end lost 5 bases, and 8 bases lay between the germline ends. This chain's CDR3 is CASSIGQGTEAFF. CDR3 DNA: TGTGCCAGTAGTATAGGGCAGGGTACTGAAGCTTTCTTT.

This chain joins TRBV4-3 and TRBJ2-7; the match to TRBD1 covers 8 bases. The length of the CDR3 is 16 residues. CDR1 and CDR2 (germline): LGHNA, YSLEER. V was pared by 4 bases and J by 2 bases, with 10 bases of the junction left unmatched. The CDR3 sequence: CASSRNTDRDAYEQYF. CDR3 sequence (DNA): TGCGCCAGCAGCCGGAATACGGACAGGGACGCCTACGAGCAGTACTTC.

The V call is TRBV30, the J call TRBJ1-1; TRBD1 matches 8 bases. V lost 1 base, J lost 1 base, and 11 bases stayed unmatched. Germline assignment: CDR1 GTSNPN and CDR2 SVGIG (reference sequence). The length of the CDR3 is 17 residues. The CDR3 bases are TGTGCCTGGAGTGGGTCGACAGGGGCGGCCCCGAACACTGAAGCTTTCTTT. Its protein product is CAWSGSTGAAPNTEAFF. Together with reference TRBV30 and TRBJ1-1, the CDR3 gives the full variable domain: SQTIHQWPATLVQPVGSPLSLECTVEGTSNPNLYWYRQAAGRGLQLLFYSVGIGQISSEVPQNLSASRPQDRQFILSSKKLLLSDSGFYLCAWSGSTGAAPNTEAFFGQGTRLTVV.

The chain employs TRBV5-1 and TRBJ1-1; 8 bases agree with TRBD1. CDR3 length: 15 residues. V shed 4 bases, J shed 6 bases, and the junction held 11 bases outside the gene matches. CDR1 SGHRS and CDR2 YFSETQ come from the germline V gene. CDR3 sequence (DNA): TGCGCCAGCAGCCGGGGACAGGCGGTATCGCCTGAAGCTTTCTTT. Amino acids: CASSRGQAVSPEAFF.

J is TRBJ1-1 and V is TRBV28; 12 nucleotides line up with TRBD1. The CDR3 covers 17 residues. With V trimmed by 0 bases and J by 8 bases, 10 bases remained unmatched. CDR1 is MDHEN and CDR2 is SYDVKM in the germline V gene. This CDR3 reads CASSLWGTGGPRGEAFF. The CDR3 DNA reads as TGTGCCAGCAGTTTATGGGGGACAGGGGGCCCCAGAGGCGAAGCTTTCTTT. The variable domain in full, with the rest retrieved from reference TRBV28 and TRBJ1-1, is DVKVTQSSRYLVKRTGEKVFLECVQDMDHENMFWYRQDPGLGLRLIYFSYDVKMKEKGDIPEGYSVSREKKERFSLILESASTNQTSMYLCASSLWGTGGPRGEAFFGQGTRLTVV.

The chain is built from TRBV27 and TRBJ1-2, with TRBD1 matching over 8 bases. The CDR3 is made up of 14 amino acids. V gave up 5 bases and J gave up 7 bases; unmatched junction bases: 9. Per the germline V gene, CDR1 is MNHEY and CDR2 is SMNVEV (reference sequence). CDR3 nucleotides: TGTGCCAGCAGTCCGGGACAGGCGGTGGCTGGCTACACCTTC. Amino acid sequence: CASSPGQAVAGYTF.

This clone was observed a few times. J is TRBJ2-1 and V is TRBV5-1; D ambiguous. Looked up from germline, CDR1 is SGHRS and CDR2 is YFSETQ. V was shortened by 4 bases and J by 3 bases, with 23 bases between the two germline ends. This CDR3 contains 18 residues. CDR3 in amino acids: CASSPQLAGPFGYNEQFF. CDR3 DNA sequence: TGCGCCAGCAGCCCGCAGTTGGCAGGCCCTTTTGGCTACAATGAGCAGTTCTTC. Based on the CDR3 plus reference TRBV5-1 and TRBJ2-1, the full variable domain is KAGVTQTPRYLIKTRGQQVTLSCSPISGHRSVSWYQQTPGQGLQFLFEYFSETQRNKGNFPGRFSGRQFSNSRSEMNVSTLELGDSALYLCASSPQLAGPFGYNEQFFGPGTRLTVL.

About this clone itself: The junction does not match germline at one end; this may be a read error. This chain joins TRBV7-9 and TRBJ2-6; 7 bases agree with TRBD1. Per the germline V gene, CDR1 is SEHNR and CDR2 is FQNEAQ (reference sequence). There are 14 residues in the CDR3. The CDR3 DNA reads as TGTGCCGGCAGCCCAGACAGGGTAGTGAACGTCCTGACTTTC. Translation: CAGSPDRVVNVLTF. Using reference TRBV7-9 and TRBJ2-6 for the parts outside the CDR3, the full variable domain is DTGVSQNPRHKITKRGQNVTFRCDPISEHNRLYWYRQTLGQGPEFLTYFQNEAQLEKSRLLSDRFSAERPKGSFSTLEIQRTEQGDSAMYLCAGSPDRVVNVLTFGAGSRLTVL.

Written as DNA, the CDR3 is TGTGCCATCGGCCGAGGTGGAAAACTGTTTTTT. Its translation is CAIGRGGKLFF. V usage is TRBV10-3 and J usage is TRBJ1-4; D is unresolved. Germline CDR1 is ENHRY and CDR2 is SYGVKD. The V end was cut by 8 bases, the J end by 10 bases, with 11 bases between. This CDR3 comprises 11 residues.

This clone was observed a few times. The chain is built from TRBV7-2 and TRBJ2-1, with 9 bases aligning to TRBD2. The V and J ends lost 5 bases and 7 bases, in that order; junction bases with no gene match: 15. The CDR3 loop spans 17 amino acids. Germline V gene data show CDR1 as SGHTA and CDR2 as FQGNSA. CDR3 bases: TGTGCCAGCAGCCGTAACGAGGGGGCGGGAGGGAGAAATGAGCAGTTCTTC. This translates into CASSRNEGAGGRNEQFF.

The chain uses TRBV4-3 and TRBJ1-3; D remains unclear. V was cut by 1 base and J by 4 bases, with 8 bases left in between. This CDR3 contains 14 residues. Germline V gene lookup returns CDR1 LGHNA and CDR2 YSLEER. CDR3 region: CASSQAFPGNTIYF. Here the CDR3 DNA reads TGCGCCAGCAGCCAAGCGTTTCCCGGAAACACCATATATTTT.

This CDR3 is CASSRTSGRQETQYF. The CDR3 nucleotides read TGTGCCAGCAGCCGAACTAGCGGGAGGCAAGAGACCCAGTACTTC. This rearrangement joins TRBV14 to TRBJ2-5; 12 bases are a match to TRBD2. V lost 4 bases and J lost 2; bases outside the gene matches: 2. CDR3 length: 15 amino acids. CDR1 and CDR2 from the germline V gene are SGHDN and FVKESK. Full variable domain (remainder filled in from reference TRBV14 and TRBJ2-5): EAGVTQFPSHSVIEKGQTVTLRCDPISGHDNLYWYRRVMGKEIKFLLHFVKESKQDESGMPNNRFLAERTGGTYSTLKVQPAELEDSGVYFCASSRTSGRQETQYFGPGTRLLVL.

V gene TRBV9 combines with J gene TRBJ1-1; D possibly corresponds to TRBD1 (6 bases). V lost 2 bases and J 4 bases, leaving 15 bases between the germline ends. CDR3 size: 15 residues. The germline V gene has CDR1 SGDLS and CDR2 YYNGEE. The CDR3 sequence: CASSVGGAIGTEAFF. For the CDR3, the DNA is TGTGCCAGCAGCGTGGGGGGGGCGATTGGCACTGAAGCTTTCTTT.

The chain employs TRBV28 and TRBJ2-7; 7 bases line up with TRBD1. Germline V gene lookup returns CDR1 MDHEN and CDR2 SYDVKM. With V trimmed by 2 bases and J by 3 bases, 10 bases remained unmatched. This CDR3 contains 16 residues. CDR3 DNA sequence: TGTGCCAGCAGTTTAGTGGGATCCGGGACAGACTACGAGCAGTACTTC. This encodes CASSLVGSGTDYEQYF.

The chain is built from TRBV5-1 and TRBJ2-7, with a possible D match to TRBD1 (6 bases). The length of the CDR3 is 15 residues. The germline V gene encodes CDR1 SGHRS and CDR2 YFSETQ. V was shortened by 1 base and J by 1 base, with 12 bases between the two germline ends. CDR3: CASSLFYRESYEQYF. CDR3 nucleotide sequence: TGCGCCAGCAGCTTGTTCTACAGGGAATCCTACGAGCAGTACTTC.

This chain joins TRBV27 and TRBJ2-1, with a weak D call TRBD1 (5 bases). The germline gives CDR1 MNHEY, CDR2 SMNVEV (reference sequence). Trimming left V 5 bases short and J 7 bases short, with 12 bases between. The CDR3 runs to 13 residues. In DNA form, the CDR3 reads TGTGCCAGCAGTGTCCGAACAGGAAATGAGCAGTTCTTC. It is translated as CASSVRTGNEQFF.

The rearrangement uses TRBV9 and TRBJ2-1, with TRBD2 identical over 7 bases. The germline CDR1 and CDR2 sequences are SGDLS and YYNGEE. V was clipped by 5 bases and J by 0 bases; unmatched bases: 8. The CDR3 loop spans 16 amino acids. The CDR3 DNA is TGTGCCAGCAGTCTCACTAGCGCGAGCTCCTACAATGAGCAGTTCTTC. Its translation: CASSLTSASSYNEQFF.

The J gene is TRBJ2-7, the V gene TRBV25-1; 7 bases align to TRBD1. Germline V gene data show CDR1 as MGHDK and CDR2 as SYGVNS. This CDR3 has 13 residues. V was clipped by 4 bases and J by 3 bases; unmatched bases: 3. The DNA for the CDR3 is TGTGCCAGCAGTGGGACAGGCCGCTACGAGCAGTACTTC. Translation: CASSGTGRYEQYF.

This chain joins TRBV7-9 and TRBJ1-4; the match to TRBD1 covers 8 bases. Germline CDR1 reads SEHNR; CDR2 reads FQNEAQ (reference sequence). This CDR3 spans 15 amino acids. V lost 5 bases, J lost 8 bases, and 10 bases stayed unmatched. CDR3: CASSPPGTGGEKLFF. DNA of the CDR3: TGTGCCAGCAGCCCACCCGGGACAGGAGGCGAAAAACTGTTTTTT.

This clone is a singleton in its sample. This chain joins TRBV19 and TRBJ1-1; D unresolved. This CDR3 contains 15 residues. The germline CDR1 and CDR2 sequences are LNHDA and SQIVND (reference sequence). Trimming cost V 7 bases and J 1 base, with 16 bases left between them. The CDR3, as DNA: TGTGCCAGTACCAAGCTCGGGGTGGAGAACACTGAAGCTTTCTTT. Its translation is CASTKLGVENTEAFF.